These 29 T cell receptor beta chains came from one sample sequenced in a study of T-cell memory formation after mild COVID-19. TCRdb analysed the 5' RACE reads with MiXCR anew, one entry per CDR3 protein. The table lists roughly 280,000 distinct CDR3 sequences, over 7% of them singletons. The sequencing sample was made of PBMCs or a T cell subset sorted from them (not recorded which). All receptors come from a man younger than 35 who had mild COVID-19 (a few samples of this study predate the infection). Cell type and time point are not known.

This clonotype was detected ten times or more. The V and J genes are TRBV10-3 and TRBJ2-5; D is undetermined. The CDR3 totals 13 residues. The germline V and J ends were trimmed by 3 bases and 1 base, with 6 bases remaining between them. Germline lookup yields CDR1 ENHRY and CDR2 SYGVKD. For the CDR3, the DNA is TGTGCCATCAGTGATGAGACCCAAGAGACCCAGTACTTC. Protein sequence: CAISDETQETQYF.

This clonotype was seen a handful of times. The chain combines TRBV6-5 with TRBJ2-5, with TRBD1 as a possible D gene (6 bases). With 4 bases removed from V and 2 bases from J, the gap between germline ends came to 11 bases. Per germline, CDR1 MNHEY and CDR2 SVGAGI. The CDR3 runs 14 residues. The DNA of the CDR3 is TGTGCCAGCAGTTCTATGACAGGACAAGAGACCCAGTACTTC. It translates to CASSSMTGQETQYF.

This chain links TRBV5-4 with TRBJ1-6; TRBD1 is a possible D gene (6 bases). Germline V gene sequence: CDR1 SGHNT, CDR2 YYREEE (reference sequence). CDR3 length equals 16 residues. V was pared by 4 bases and J by 11 bases, with 22 bases between. The CDR3 sequence is CASSAGQGTTLTPLHF. As DNA, the CDR3 is TGTGCCAGCAGCGCTGGGCAGGGGACCACATTGACACCCCTCCACTTT. Supplemented by reference TRBV5-4 and TRBJ1-6, the full variable domain reads ETGVTQSPTHLIKTRGQQVTLRCSSQSGHNTVSWYQQALGQGPQFIFQYYREEENGRGNFPPRFSGLQFPNYSSELNVNALELDDSALYLCASSAGQGTTLTPLHFGNGTRLTVT.

This clonotype has just a few counts. The chain employs TRBV7-2 and TRBJ2-5; TRBD2 aligns across 12 bases. The junction had 3 bases not matched to a gene; V was cut back by 4 bases and J by 0 bases. This CDR3 has 16 residues. CDR1 is SGHTA and CDR2 is FQGNSA in the germline V gene. CDR3 residues: CASSYGLAGNQETQYF. CDR3 nucleotide sequence: TGTGCCAGCAGCTACGGACTAGCGGGGAACCAAGAGACCCAGTACTTC.

This clonotype has just a few counts. The chain carries TRBV24-1 and TRBJ2-3; TRBD1 agrees at 10 bases. The CDR3 has 16 amino acids. Germline assignment: CDR1 KGHDR and CDR2 SFDVKD. Germline trimming cut 3 bases from V and 3 bases from J; bases unmatched to any gene: 5. Written as DNA, the CDR3 is TGTGCCACCAGTGATAGGACAGGGGGTGGGACAGATACGCAGTATTTT. Protein: CATSDRTGGGTDTQYF.

This clonotype was observed a handful of times. CDR3 amino acids: CASSQPGQGASGYTF. The CDR3 DNA reads TGTGCCAGCAGCCAGCCGGGACAGGGGGCCTCTGGCTACACCTTC. The rearrangement uses TRBV4-2 and TRBJ1-2, with 12 positions matching TRBD1. V trimming: 3 bases; J trimming: 7 bases; junction bases outside the gene matches: 6. The CDR3 is made up of 15 amino acids. The germline V gene has CDR1 LGHNA and CDR2 YNFKEQ.

The chain uses TRBV7-8 and TRBJ1-1; the D is unclear. Germline V gene lookup returns CDR1 SGHVS and CDR2 FQNEAQ. The germline V and J ends were trimmed by 5 bases and 3 bases, with 16 bases remaining between them. This CDR3 has 15 amino acids. As DNA, the CDR3 is TGTGCCAGCAGCATTCCGGGCTTCGGGGACACTGAAGCTTTCTTT. This sequence encodes CASSIPGFGDTEAFF.

This clonotype was counted only a few times. The genes are TRBV6-6 and TRBJ1-5; D unresolved. Germline lookup yields CDR1 MNHNY and CDR2 SVGAGI (reference sequence). Between the trimmed V and J ends, which lost 2 bases and 0 bases, there was a span of 11 bases. The CDR3 loop spans 16 amino acids. CDR3 amino acids: CASSYGVGYSNQPQHF. The CDR3 bases are TGTGCCAGCAGTTACGGCGTGGGGTATAGCAATCAGCCCCAGCATTTT.

This clonotype was recorded a few times. The chain joins TRBV6-5 to TRBJ1-5, with D unclear. The germline V and J ends were trimmed by 4 bases and 11 bases, with 18 bases remaining between them. Germline loops: CDR1 MNHEY, CDR2 SVGAGI. The CDR3 length is 14 residues. The CDR3 bases are TGTGCCAGCAGTTCCGGGCAGCGGGGAAGGACCCAGCATTTT. This encodes CASSSGQRGRTQHF.

This clonotype came up many times. CDR3 in DNA: TGTGCCAGCAGCCAACCACTTCGAGGGAGTTCTAATGAAAAACTGTTTTTT. Translation gives CASSQPLRGSSNEKLFF. This sequence joins TRBV4-2 and TRBJ1-4; D call uncertain. V was cut by 2 bases and J by 3 bases, with 16 bases left in between. CDR3 length: 17 residues. In germline, CDR1 is LGHNA, CDR2 YNFKEQ.

Ten or more counts support this clonotype. The gene calls are TRBV20-1 and TRBJ2-3, with D possibly being TRBD2 (6 bases). CDR1 DFQATT and CDR2 SNEGSKA come from the germline V gene (reference sequence). This CDR3 has 16 amino acids. The V end was cut by 0 bases, the J end by 8 bases, with 21 bases between. This chain's CDR3 is CSARERETRPLGTQYF. The CDR3 bases are TGCAGTGCTAGAGAGAGAGAGACTAGGCCCCTCGGTACGCAGTATTTT.

This clonotype has at least ten counts. This sequence joins TRBV6-5 and TRBJ2-6; tentatively, D is TRBD1 or TRBD2 (6 bases each). The germline CDR1 and CDR2 sequences are MNHEY and SVGAGI. Trimming cost V 8 bases and J 0 bases, with 11 bases left between them. The CDR3 covers 15 residues. DNA for the CDR3: TGTGCCAGCGGTGGAGGGGGCTCTGGGGCCAACGTCCTGACTTTC. It codes for CASGGGGSGANVLTF.

V and J are TRBV6-6 and TRBJ1-2; the match to TRBD1 covers 9 bases. Germline CDR1 is MNHNY and CDR2 is SVGAGI (reference sequence). After removal of 5 bases from V and 4 bases from J, the junction contained 8 bases not matched to a gene. The CDR3 length is 15 residues. CDR3 nucleotides: TGTGCCAGCAGTCCCAAGGGACAGGGCGGCTATGGCTACACCTTC. This translates into CASSPKGQGGYGYTF.

The genes are TRBV5-1 and TRBJ1-6, with D perhaps matching TRBD1 (6 bases). This CDR3 has 16 residues. Trimming stripped 5 bases from V and 8 bases from J, with 20 bases between. CDR1 is SGHRS and CDR2 is YFSETQ in the germline V gene. The CDR3 spells CASRTMRQEADSPLHF. CDR3 nucleotide sequence: TGCGCCAGCAGAACAATGAGACAGGAGGCTGATTCACCCCTCCACTTT. The whole variable domain, remainder taken from reference TRBV5-1 and TRBJ1-6, is KAGVTQTPRYLIKTRGQQVTLSCSPISGHRSVSWYQQTPGQGLQFLFEYFSETQRNKGNFPGRFSGRQFSNSRSEMNVSTLELGDSALYLCASRTMRQEADSPLHFGNGTRLTVT.

This clonotype was detected a few times. V usage is TRBV5-6 and J usage is TRBJ2-7; D might be TRBD1 (5 bases). Deletions cut 7 bases from V and 0 bases from J, with 11 bases between. The CDR3 runs to 13 residues. CDR1 is SGHDT, CDR2 YYEEEE, per germline. The DNA for the CDR3 is TGTGCCAGCGGTTCCAGGGCCTCCTACGAGCAGTACGTC. Protein sequence: CASGSRASYEQYV.

This clonotype came up many times. The chain carries TRBV7-3 and TRBJ2-1; 13 bases align to TRBD2. The CDR3 length is 16 residues. After removal of 1 base from V and 9 bases from J, the junction contained 6 bases not matched to a gene. Germline values: CDR1 SGHTA, CDR2 FQGTGA. CDR3 sequence reads: CASSLRTSGGIGEQFF. The CDR3, as DNA: TGTGCCAGCAGCTTAAGGACTAGCGGGGGTATCGGTGAGCAGTTCTTC.

This clonotype occurred many times. This chain connects TRBV20-1 to TRBJ2-3, with D perhaps TRBD1 or TRBD2 (5 bases each). V shed 3 bases and J shed 2 bases, with 9 bases lying between them. CDR3 length equals 13 residues. Looked up from germline, CDR1 is DFQATT and CDR2 is SNEGSKA (reference sequence). CDR3 DNA sequence: TGCAGTGCTAGCATCGGGGCCACAGATACGCAGTATTTT. Amino acids: CSASIGATDTQYF.

This clonotype was counted a few times. V is TRBV20-1 and J is TRBJ1-6, with D unclear. CDR1 DFQATT and CDR2 SNEGSKA come from the germline V gene (reference sequence). V lost 8 bases to trimming and J lost 0 bases, with 14 bases between them. The CDR3 is made up of 15 amino acids. This CDR3 is CSPARASSYNSPLHF. Written as DNA, the CDR3 is TGCAGTCCCGCCAGAGCTAGCTCCTATAATTCACCCCTCCACTTT.

The chain employs TRBV28 and TRBJ2-7, with 11 nucleotides matching TRBD2. This CDR3 is 15 amino acids long. J was trimmed by 3 bases and V by 6 bases; bases with no gene match: 7. In germline, CDR1 is MDHEN, CDR2 SYDVKM. The chain's CDR3 is CASSPPGTSGYEQYV. CDR3 DNA sequence: TGTGCCAGCAGCCCTCCCGGGACTAGCGGCTACGAGCAGTACGTC.

About this clonotype: It may be a read error: a sequence one base away is much more abundant. The rearrangement uses TRBV5-4 and TRBJ1-1; D might be TRBD1 (6 bases). CDR3 length: 12 residues. V was shortened by 3 bases and J by 5 bases, with 8 bases between the two germline ends. Germline V gene lookup returns CDR1 SGHNT and CDR2 YYREEE (reference sequence). CDR3 bases: TGTGCCAGCAGCTCGGGGGCTACTGAAGCTTTCTTT. It yields the protein CASSSGATEAFF. The whole variable domain, remainder taken from reference TRBV5-4 and TRBJ1-1, is ETGVTQSPTHLIKTRGQQVTLRCSSQSGHNTVSWYQQALGQGPQFIFQYYREEENGRGNFPPRFSGLQFPNYSSELNVNALELDDSALYLCASSSGATEAFFGQGTRLTVV.

The V call is TRBV3-1, the J call TRBJ2-7, with D possibly TRBD2 on 5 matching bases. CDR3 length equals 14 residues. With 0 bases removed from V and 7 bases from J, the gap between germline ends came to 13 bases. Germline V gene sequence: CDR1 LGHDT, CDR2 YNNKEL (reference sequence). CDR3 sequence: CASSQDVKGGEQYF. CDR3 nucleotide sequence: TGTGCCAGCAGCCAAGACGTGAAGGGCGGGGAGCAGTACTTC.

CDR3 nucleotide sequence: TGTGCCAGCAGCGTGTCTCCGGGACAGGGGAATGATGGCTACACCTTC. This encodes CASSVSPGQGNDGYTF. The chain has TRBV9 and TRBJ1-2; 10 nucleotides align to TRBD1. This CDR3 region has 16 residues. The J segment lost 6 bases and the V segment lost 2 bases, leaving 10 bases of the junction unmatched. Germline CDR1 reads SGDLS; CDR2 reads YYNGEE.

J is TRBJ1-2 and V is TRBV5-5; 9 positions agree with TRBD1. V was clipped by 3 bases and J by 5 bases; unmatched bases: 11. This CDR3 contains 16 residues. Germline V CDR1 and CDR2: SGHKS, YYEKEE (reference sequence). Here the CDR3 reads CASSYPGQGEGYGYTF. The CDR3 DNA reads TGTGCCAGCAGCTACCCGGGACAGGGAGAGGGGTATGGCTACACCTTC.

The V call is TRBV6-2 or TRBV6-3, the J call TRBJ2-5, with 10 bases that match TRBD1. Trimming took 2 bases from V and 4 from J; bases not matched to a gene: 1. From germline, CDR1 is MNHEY and CDR2 SVGEGT. The CDR3 contains 14 residues. The CDR3 bases are TGTGCCAGCAGTTACGGGACAGGGGCAGAGACCCAGTACTTC. This sequence encodes CASSYGTGAETQYF.

This clonotype showed up just a few times. This chain connects TRBV9 to TRBJ2-3; possible D gene TRBD2, 5 bases. Germline V gene data show CDR1 as SGDLS and CDR2 as YYNGEE. This CDR3 is 16 amino acids long. V lost 0 bases, J lost 3 bases, and 14 bases lay in between. This CDR3 reads CASSVGGGRGTDTQYF. The CDR3 coding sequence is TGTGCCAGCAGCGTAGGAGGCGGGCGTGGAACAGATACGCAGTATTTT.

This clonotype showed up just a few times. J is TRBJ1-3 and V is TRBV4-2; no definite D call. V shed 4 bases and J shed 0 bases, with 22 bases lying between them. The CDR3 is made up of 19 amino acids. Germline V gives CDR1 LGHNA, CDR2 YNFKEQ. The CDR3 region has the DNA TGTGCCAGCAGCCCCCGGGAGTCTGAATCCTTTTTCTCTGGAAACACCATATATTTT. It yields the protein CASSPRESESFFSGNTIYF.

The table lists this clonotype with a few counts. This rearrangement joins TRBV4-3 to TRBJ2-1; TRBD2 matches at 8 bases. V gave up 0 bases and J gave up 1 base; unmatched junction bases: 11. CDR3 size: 19 residues. From germline, CDR1 is LGHNA and CDR2 YSLEER. The CDR3: CASSQDRGRGALSYNEQFF. CDR3 DNA sequence: TGCGCCAGCAGCCAAGATCGTGGGCGGGGGGCCTTATCCTACAATGAGCAGTTCTTC.

This clonotype was observed a handful of times. The J gene is TRBJ2-7, the V gene TRBV5-1; 12 positions match TRBD2. V lost 5 bases and J lost 5; bases outside the gene matches: 5. CDR1 and CDR2 (germline): SGHRS, YFSETQ. The CDR3 is made up of 14 amino acids. The CDR3 nucleotides are TGCGCCAGCAGGGGACTAGCGGGTTTCGACGAGCAGTACTTC. This gives the protein CASRGLAGFDEQYF.

This clonotype was observed at least ten times. The V gene is TRBV5-4, the J gene TRBJ2-1, with 7 bases identical to TRBD1. The CDR3 totals 15 residues. The germline V gene encodes CDR1 SGHNT and CDR2 YYREEE (reference sequence). After removal of 0 bases from V and 3 bases from J, the junction contained 3 bases not matched to a gene. The CDR3 DNA is TGTGCCAGCAGCTTGGGTACAGGGGACTACAATGAGCAGTTCTTC. Protein product: CASSLGTGDYNEQFF.